The next 13 T cell receptor beta chains were all read from a single sample in a study of T cells in Graves' hyperthyroidism and ophthalmopathy. Researchers amplified the TCR beta CDR3 regions from RNA transcripts. The study used the HTBI primer set for a first-round RT-PCR of the TCR CDR3. TCRdb re-called the multiplex PCR reads with MiXCR, one entry per CDR3 protein. The sample lists a few hundred thousand distinct CDR3 sequences, over 45% seen once, with about two fifths in the top ten. Sequencing input: peripheral blood or thyroid tissue (not recorded which). These receptors were obtained from an adult woman with Graves' disease, either hyperthyroidism or ophthalmopathy (not recorded which).

This clonotype was counted only a few times. This sequence joins TRBV7-9 and TRBJ2-7; perhaps D is TRBD1 or TRBD2 (5 bases each). The CDR3 runs to 13 residues. Trimming removed 5 bases from V and 6 bases from J, with 14 bases in between. Looked up from germline, CDR1 is SEHNR and CDR2 is FQNEAQ (reference sequence). CDR3 in amino acids: CASSTGGLGEQYF. As DNA, the CDR3 is TGTGCCAGCAGCACAGGAGGACTGGGCGAGCAGTACTTC. Supplemented by reference TRBV7-9 and TRBJ2-7, the full variable domain reads DTGVSQNPRHKITKRGQNVTFRCDPISEHNRLYWYRQTLGQGPEFLTYFQNEAQLEKSRLLSDRFSAERPKGSFSTLEIQRTEQGDSAMYLCASSTGGLGEQYFGPGTRLTVT.

The rearrangement uses TRBV7-4 and TRBJ1-5; D is unclear. Per the germline V gene, CDR1 is SGHVT and CDR2 is SQSDAQ. CDR3 length: 13 amino acids. Trimming removed 4 bases from V and 11 bases from J, with 15 bases in between. DNA of the CDR3: TGTGCCAGCAGCTCCTCGACACCCTCGACCCAGCATTTT. Amino acid sequence: CASSSSTPSTQHF.

This clonotype occurred many times. The chain combines TRBV15 with TRBJ1-1, with D perhaps matching TRBD1 (5 bases). There are 15 residues in the CDR3. Germline V gene lookup returns CDR1 LNHNV and CDR2 YYDKDF (reference sequence). Trimming stripped 6 bases from V and 1 base from J, with 15 bases between. Here the CDR3 reads CATSLGTWTNTEAFF. DNA for the CDR3: TGTGCCACCAGTCTTGGGACTTGGACGAACACTGAAGCTTTCTTT.

This clonotype was counted many times. The chain employs TRBV5-1 and TRBJ1-6; D uncertain. The CDR3 covers 15 residues. Per germline, CDR1 SGHRS and CDR2 YFSETQ. Trimming shortened V by 0 bases and J by 5 bases, and 9 bases separated the two germline ends. The CDR3 sequence: CASSLGPEDNSPLHF. The DNA of the CDR3 is TGCGCCAGCAGCTTGGGACCCGAGGATAATTCACCCCTCCACTTT.

The chain couples TRBV10-3 to TRBJ2-7, with D possibly matching TRBD1 (5 bases). Germline values: CDR1 ENHRY, CDR2 SYGVKD. The CDR3 spans 12 residues. V was shortened by 5 bases and J by 3 bases, with 8 bases between the two germline ends. In DNA form, the CDR3 reads TGTGCCATCAGTATCCAGGGCTACGAGCAGTACTTC. Its protein is CAISIQGYEQYF.

V usage is TRBV10-3 and J usage is TRBJ2-6; D perhaps matches TRBD1 (6 bases). From germline, CDR1 is ENHRY and CDR2 SYGVKD. V lost 2 bases and J lost 0, with 11 bases in between. The CDR3 is 17 amino acids. The CDR3 DNA sequence: TGTGCCATCAGTGAGAGGGGGTTGGGCTCTGGGGCCAACGTCCTGACTTTC. Its translation is CAISERGLGSGANVLTF.

This clonotype has a count of ten or more. In nucleotides, the CDR3 is TGTGCCAGCAGCCGGCTCTCTGGAAACACCATATATTTT. This sequence encodes CASSRLSGNTIYF. The chain has TRBV2 and TRBJ1-3; D gene uncertain. Germline V gene data show CDR1 as SNHLY and CDR2 as FYNNEI. The CDR3 spans 13 residues. Between the trimmed V and J ends, which lost 6 bases and 0 bases, there was a span of 6 bases.

To note about this clonotype: It may be a read error: a sequence one base away is much more abundant. The chain has TRBV13 and TRBJ2-7; a weak D match, TRBD1 (6 bases). Looked up from germline, CDR1 is PRHDT and CDR2 is FYEKMQ (reference sequence). CDR3 length: 11 amino acids. The ends were cut back, 7 bases at V and 2 bases at J, with 6 bases in the middle. CDR3 nucleotides: TGTGCCAGCAAGGGGGCCTACGAGCAGTACTTC. Its protein is CASKGAYEQYF.

The chain carries TRBV7-3 and TRBJ1-4; D possibly corresponds to TRBD1 (6 bases). Trimming cost V 4 bases and J 7 bases, with 13 bases left between them. The CDR3 consists of 14 residues. Germline V gives CDR1 SGHTA, CDR2 FQGTGA. The CDR3 here is CASSSLGGAEKLFF. CDR3 sequence (DNA): TGTGCCAGCAGCTCGCTTGGGGGGGCTGAAAAACTGTTTTTT.

The chain employs TRBV7-8 and TRBJ2-5, with 10 bases that match TRBD2. The V gene's germline CDR1 is SGHVS and CDR2 FQNEAQ. The CDR3 has 17 residues. V lost 0 bases and J lost 2; bases outside the gene matches: 6. CDR3 sequence (DNA): TGTGCCAGCAGCTTAGCGACTCTAGCGGGAGCTCAAGAGACCCAGTACTTC. Translation: CASSLATLAGAQETQYF.

V is TRBV7-8 and J is TRBJ1-2; unclear D gene. Germline assignment: CDR1 SGHVS and CDR2 FQNEAQ. V was clipped by 5 bases and J by 3 bases, with 16 bases between them. The CDR3 loop spans 15 amino acids. The CDR3 reads CASSPTVGPDYGYTF. The CDR3 coding sequence is TGTGCCAGCAGCCCTACAGTGGGTCCAGACTATGGCTACACCTTC.

V usage is TRBV20-1 and J usage is TRBJ1-1, with D possibly TRBD1 on 6 matching bases. Deletions cut 0 bases from V and 5 bases from J, with 16 bases between. Germline assignment: CDR1 DFQATT and CDR2 SNEGSKA (reference sequence). This CDR3 region has 15 residues. CDR3 region: CSARDPRDIETEAFF. The CDR3 DNA is TGCAGTGCTAGAGATCCGAGGGACATAGAGACTGAAGCTTTCTTT.

This clonotype turned up a few times. The chain couples TRBV7-8 to TRBJ2-7, with 7 nucleotides matching TRBD2. From germline, CDR1 is SGHVS and CDR2 FQNEAQ. The J segment lost 7 bases and the V segment lost 7 bases, leaving 4 bases of the junction unmatched. CDR3 length equals 11 residues. CDR3 nucleotides: TGTGCCAGCACAGCGGGGTTTGAGCAGTACTTC. Translation gives CASTAGFEQYF.